Presented here are 11 T cell receptor beta chains from one specimen sequenced in a study of blood T cells in healthy people across ages. Combining a sample-barcoded 5' primer with a J-beta primer mix, a second PCR ran for about 6 to 11 cycles. TCRdb reprocessed the 5' RACE reads via MiXCR and lists one record per CDR3 protein. The sample holds under 950,000 distinct CDR3 sequences; approximately 21% are singletons and the top ten take around 22%. Sequenced sample: blood. The origin of the receptors is a man between 65 and 85 years old in good health.

This clonotype came up a few times. The gene calls are TRBV9 and TRBJ2-1; TRBD2 is a possible D gene (6 bases). The CDR3 runs to 15 residues. Trimming cost V 0 bases and J 4 bases, with 11 bases left between them. Per germline, CDR1 SGDLS and CDR2 YYNGEE. The CDR3 spells CASSVVVGGYNEQFF. CDR3 sequence (DNA): TGTGCCAGCAGCGTAGTTGTCGGGGGATACAATGAGCAGTTCTTC.

This clonotype came up a few times. The CDR3 nucleotides read TGTGCCAGCAGCCACCGGGTGGAGCAGTACTTC. This encodes CASSHRVEQYF. The chain has TRBV3-1 and TRBJ2-7; D not certain. This CDR3 spans 11 amino acids. V lost 3 bases to trimming and J lost 7 bases, with 7 bases between them. The germline V gene encodes CDR1 LGHDT and CDR2 YNNKEL (reference sequence).

The rearrangement joins TRBV7-8 to TRBJ2-1; D is perhaps TRBD1 (5 bases). The CDR3 runs to 15 residues. Trimming removed 4 bases from V and 0 bases from J, with 10 bases in between. From germline, CDR1 is SGHVS and CDR2 FQNEAQ. The CDR3 bases are TGTGCCAGCAGCTCGAGACAGAGCTCCTACAATGAGCAGTTCTTC. Translation: CASSSRQSSYNEQFF.

This chain links TRBV20-1 with TRBJ2-3; 9 bases align to TRBD2. The V and J ends lost 6 bases and 2 bases, in that order; junction bases with no gene match: 6. The CDR3 spans 14 residues. Germline loops: CDR1 DFQATT, CDR2 SNEGSKA (reference sequence). Here the CDR3 reads CSAASGGITDTQYF. DNA for the CDR3: TGCAGTGCGGCGAGCGGGGGGATCACAGATACGCAGTATTTT.

V is TRBV2 and J is TRBJ1-2, with TRBD1 identical over 8 bases. The CDR3 contains 14 residues. Germline lookup yields CDR1 SNHLY and CDR2 FYNNEI. V trimming: 6 bases; J trimming: 4 bases; junction bases outside the gene matches: 7. CDR3 amino acids: CASSQGAFPYGYTF. The CDR3 region has the DNA TGTGCCAGCAGCCAGGGGGCATTCCCCTATGGCTACACCTTC.

This sequence joins TRBV5-8 and TRBJ2-1, with TRBD2 matching 11 bases. The CDR3 length is 18 residues. Germline CDR1 and CDR2: SGHTS and YDEGEE. V shed 0 bases and J 1 base; nucleotides not matched to a gene: 6. CDR3 nucleotides: TGTGCCAGCAGCTTGGAACTAGCGGGGGTTTTATCCTACAATGAGCAGTTCTTC. Its protein product is CASSLELAGVLSYNEQFF.

V usage is TRBV6-6 and J usage is TRBJ1-1; 8 positions match TRBD1. This CDR3 is 13 amino acids long. CDR1 and CDR2 from the germline V gene are MNHNY and SVGAGI (reference sequence). The V gene end was trimmed by 2 bases and the J gene end by 8 bases; junction bases not matched to a gene: 4. This CDR3 reads CASSYGQGPEAFF. Written as DNA, the CDR3 is TGTGCCAGCAGTTACGGACAGGGTCCCGAAGCTTTCTTT.

This rearrangement joins TRBV21-1 to TRBJ1-5. TRBV21-1 is termed a pseudogene. The CDR3 covers 17 residues. The CDR3 bases are TGTGCCAGCACCCGACTAGCCAGAGACAGTAGCAATCAGCCCCAGCATTTT. Protein: CASTRLARDSSNQPQHF.

This chain uses TRBV10-3 with TRBJ2-5; D tentatively fits TRBD1 or TRBD2 (5 bases each). The CDR3 totals 12 residues. Between the trimmed V and J ends, which lost 10 bases and 3 bases, there was a span of 12 bases. The germline V gene encodes CDR1 ENHRY and CDR2 SYGVKD. CDR3 sequence: CATGAREETQYF. The CDR3 DNA is TGTGCCACCGGGGCTCGAGAAGAGACCCAGTACTTC.

The rearrangement links TRBV12-3 or TRBV12-4 to TRBJ2-7; TRBD1 matches 9 bases. The CDR3 sequence is 14 residues long. Unmatched junction bases numbered 3, after V lost 6 bases and J lost 0 bases. The CDR3 nucleotides read TGTGCCAGCAGGGGACAGGGAAGCTCCTACGAGCAGTACTTC. Its translation is CASRGQGSSYEQYF.

The J gene is TRBJ2-2, the V gene TRBV29-1; 7 nucleotides match TRBD1. Germline CDR1 SQVTM, CDR2 ANQGSEA. With 6 bases clipped from V and 7 bases from J, the junction kept 8 bases outside the gene matches. The CDR3 contains 13 residues. CDR3 sequence: CSVTEGAGGELFF. DNA for the CDR3: TGCAGCGTAACCGAGGGGGCCGGCGGGGAGCTGTTTTTT.